The TCR beta chain described here comes from a study of blood T cell repertoires in COVID-19. TCRdb keeps only in-frame clones here, not all; method: immunoSEQ multiplex PCR. The table has about 74,000 clones, under 95% seen once. The receptor comes from a man aged 45-65 years with acute or convalescent COVID-19. The sequenced material came from peripheral blood.

CDR3 nucleotides: TGTGCCAGTAGTATAGGGAACAGGGGAAATTCACCCCTCCACTTT. Its translation: CASSIGNRGNSPLHF. The rearrangement joins TRBV19 to TRBJ1-6; 7 bases fit TRBD1. This CDR3 has 15 residues. V gave up 1 base and J gave up 7 bases; unmatched junction bases: 4. Looked up from germline, CDR1 is LNHDA and CDR2 is SQIVND (reference sequence).